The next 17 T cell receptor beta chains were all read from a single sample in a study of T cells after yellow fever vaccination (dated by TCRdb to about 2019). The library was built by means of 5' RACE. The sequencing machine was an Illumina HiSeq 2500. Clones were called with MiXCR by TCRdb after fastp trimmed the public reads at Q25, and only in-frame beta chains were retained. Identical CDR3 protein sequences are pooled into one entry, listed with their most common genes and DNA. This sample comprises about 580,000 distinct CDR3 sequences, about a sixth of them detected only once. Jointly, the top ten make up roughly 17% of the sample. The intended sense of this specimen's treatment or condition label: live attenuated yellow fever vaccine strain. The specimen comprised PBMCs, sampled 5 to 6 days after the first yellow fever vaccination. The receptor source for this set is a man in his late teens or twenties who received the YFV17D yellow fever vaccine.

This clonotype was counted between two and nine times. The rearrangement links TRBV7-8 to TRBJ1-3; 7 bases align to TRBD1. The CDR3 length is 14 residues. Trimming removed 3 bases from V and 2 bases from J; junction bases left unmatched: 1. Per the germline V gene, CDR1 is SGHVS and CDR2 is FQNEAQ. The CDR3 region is CASSFQGAGNTIYF. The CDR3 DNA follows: TGTGCCAGCAGCTTCCAGGGGGCTGGAAACACCATATATTTT.

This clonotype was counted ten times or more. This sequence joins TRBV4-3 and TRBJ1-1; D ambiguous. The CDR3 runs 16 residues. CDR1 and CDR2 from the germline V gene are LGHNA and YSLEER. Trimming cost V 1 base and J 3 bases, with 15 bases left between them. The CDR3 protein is CASSQGVFVWDTEAFF. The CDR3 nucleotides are TGCGCCAGCAGCCAAGGTGTTTTTGTATGGGACACTGAAGCTTTCTTT.

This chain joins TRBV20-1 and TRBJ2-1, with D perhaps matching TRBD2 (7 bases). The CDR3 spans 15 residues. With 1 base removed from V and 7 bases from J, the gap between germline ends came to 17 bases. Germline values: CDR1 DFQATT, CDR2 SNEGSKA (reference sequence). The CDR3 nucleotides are TGCAGTGCTAGAGGGAAGGGGGGGCCGAAGAATGAGCAGTTCTTC. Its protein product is CSARGKGGPKNEQFF.

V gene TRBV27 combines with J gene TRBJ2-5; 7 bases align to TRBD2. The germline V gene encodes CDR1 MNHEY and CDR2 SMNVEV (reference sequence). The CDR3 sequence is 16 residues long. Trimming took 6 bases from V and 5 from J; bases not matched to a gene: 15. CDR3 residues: CASSHRRAGPPETQYF. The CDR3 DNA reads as TGTGCCAGCAGCCACCGGAGAGCGGGGCCACCGGAGACCCAGTACTTC.

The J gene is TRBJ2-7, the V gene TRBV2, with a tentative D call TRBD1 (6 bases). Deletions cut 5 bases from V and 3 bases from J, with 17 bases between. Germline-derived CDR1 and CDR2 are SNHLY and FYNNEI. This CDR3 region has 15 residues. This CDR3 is CASSFTPGTNYEQYF. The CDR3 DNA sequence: TGTGCCAGCAGTTTCACCCCCGGGACAAACTACGAGCAGTACTTC.

This CDR3 reads CASSSQTGRGTGELFF. Here the CDR3 DNA reads TGTGCCAGCAGCTCTCAGACAGGGCGGGGCACCGGGGAGCTGTTTTTT. This chain links TRBV11-2 with TRBJ2-2; weak D call: TRBD1 (7 bases). The germline V gene encodes CDR1 SGHAT and CDR2 FQNNGV. The CDR3 spans 16 residues. Trimming cost V 4 bases and J 4 bases, with 16 bases left between them.

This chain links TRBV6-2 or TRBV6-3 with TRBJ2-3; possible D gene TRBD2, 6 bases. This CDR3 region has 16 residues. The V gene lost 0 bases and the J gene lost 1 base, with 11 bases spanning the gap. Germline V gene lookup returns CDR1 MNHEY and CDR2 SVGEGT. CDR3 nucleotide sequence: TGTGCCAGCAGTTACTCGCCGGGGGACCGCACAGATACGCAGTATTTT. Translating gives CASSYSPGDRTDTQYF.

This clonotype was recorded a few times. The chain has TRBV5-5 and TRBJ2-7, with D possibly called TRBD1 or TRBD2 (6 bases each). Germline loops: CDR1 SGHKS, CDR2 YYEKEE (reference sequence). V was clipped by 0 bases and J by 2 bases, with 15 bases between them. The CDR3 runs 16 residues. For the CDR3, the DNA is TGTGCCAGCAGCTTGGTGGGGGGCGAATCACCCTACGAGCAGTACGTC. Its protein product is CASSLVGGESPYEQYV.

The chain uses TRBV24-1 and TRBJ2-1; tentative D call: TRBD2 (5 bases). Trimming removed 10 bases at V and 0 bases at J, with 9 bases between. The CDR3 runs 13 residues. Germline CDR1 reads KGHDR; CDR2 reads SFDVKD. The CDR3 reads CATTGSSYNEQFF. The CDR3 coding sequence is TGTGCCACTACGGGGAGCTCCTACAATGAGCAGTTCTTC.

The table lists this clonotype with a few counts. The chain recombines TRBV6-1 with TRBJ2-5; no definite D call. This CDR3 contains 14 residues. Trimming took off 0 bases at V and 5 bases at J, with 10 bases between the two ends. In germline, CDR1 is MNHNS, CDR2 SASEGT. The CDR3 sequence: CASSEAVGRETQYF. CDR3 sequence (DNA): TGTGCCAGCAGTGAAGCGGTAGGGCGTGAGACCCAGTACTTC.

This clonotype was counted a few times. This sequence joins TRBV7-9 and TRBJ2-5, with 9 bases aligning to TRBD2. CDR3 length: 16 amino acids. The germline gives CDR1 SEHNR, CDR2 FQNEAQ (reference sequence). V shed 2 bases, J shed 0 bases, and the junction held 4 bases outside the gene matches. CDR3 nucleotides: TGTGCCAGCAGCTTACAGCGGGGGGACAACCAAGAGACCCAGTACTTC. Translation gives CASSLQRGDNQETQYF.

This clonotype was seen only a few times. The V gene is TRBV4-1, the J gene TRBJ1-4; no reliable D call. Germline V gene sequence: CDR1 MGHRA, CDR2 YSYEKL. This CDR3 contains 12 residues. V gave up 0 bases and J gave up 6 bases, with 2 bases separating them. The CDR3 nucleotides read TGCGCCAGCAGCCAAGAGTATGAAAAACTGTTTTTT. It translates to CASSQEYEKLFF.

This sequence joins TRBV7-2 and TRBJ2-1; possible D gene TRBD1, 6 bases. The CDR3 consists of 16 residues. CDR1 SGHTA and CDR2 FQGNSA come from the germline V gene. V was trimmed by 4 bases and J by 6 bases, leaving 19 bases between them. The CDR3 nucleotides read TGTGCCAGCAGCTCCCAGGGGCGTGCCGGAGTCAATGAGCAGTTCTTC. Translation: CASSSQGRAGVNEQFF.

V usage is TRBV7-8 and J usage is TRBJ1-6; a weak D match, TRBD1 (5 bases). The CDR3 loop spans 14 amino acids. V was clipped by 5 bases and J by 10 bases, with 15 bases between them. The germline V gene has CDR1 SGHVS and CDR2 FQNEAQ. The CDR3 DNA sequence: TGTGCCAGCAGCCCCCGGGAGGGGCGATCACCCCTCCACTTT. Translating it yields CASSPREGRSPLHF.

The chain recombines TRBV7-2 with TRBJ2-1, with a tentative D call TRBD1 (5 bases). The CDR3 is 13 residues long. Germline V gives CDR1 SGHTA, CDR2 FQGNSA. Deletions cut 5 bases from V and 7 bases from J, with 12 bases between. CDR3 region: CASSHSSGNEQFF. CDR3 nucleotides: TGTGCCAGCAGCCACTCTTCAGGGAATGAGCAGTTCTTC.

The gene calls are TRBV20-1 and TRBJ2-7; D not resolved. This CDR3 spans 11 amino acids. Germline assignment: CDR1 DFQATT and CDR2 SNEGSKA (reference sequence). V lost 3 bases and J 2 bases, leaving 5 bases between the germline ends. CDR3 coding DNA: TGCAGTGCTAGCCGGACCTACGAGCAGTACTTC. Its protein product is CSASRTYEQYF.

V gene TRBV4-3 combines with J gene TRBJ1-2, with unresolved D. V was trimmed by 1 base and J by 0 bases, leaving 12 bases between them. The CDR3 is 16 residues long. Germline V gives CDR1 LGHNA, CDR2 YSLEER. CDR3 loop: CASSQGVRRTNYGYTF. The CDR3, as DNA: TGCGCCAGCAGCCAAGGGGTCAGGCGAACTAACTATGGCTACACCTTC.